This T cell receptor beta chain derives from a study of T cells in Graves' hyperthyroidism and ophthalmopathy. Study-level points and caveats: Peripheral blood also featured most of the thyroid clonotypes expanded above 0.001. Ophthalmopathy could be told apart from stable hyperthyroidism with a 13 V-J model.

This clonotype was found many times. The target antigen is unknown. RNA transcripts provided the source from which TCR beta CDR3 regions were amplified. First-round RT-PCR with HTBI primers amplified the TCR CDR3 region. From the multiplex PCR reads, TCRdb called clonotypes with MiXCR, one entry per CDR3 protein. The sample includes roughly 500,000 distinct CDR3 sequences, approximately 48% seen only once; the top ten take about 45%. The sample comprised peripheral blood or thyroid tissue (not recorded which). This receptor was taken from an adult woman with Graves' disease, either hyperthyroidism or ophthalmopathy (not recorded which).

The CDR3 reads CSATGGDNQPQHF. CDR3 nucleotides: TGCAGTGCAACGGGGGGAGACAATCAGCCCCAGCATTTT. The rearrangement joins TRBV20-1 to TRBJ1-5; maybe TRBD1 (5 bases). This CDR3 comprises 13 residues. V lost 6 bases, J lost 3 bases, and 12 bases lay in between. From germline, CDR1 is DFQATT and CDR2 SNEGSKA (reference sequence).